This T cell receptor beta chain comes out of a study of blood T cell repertoires in COVID-19 (dated by TCRdb to about 2020). About the investigation overall: Collaborator samples came from the United States, Italy and Spain and covered acute and convalescent phases of COVID-19. Where available, HLA class I and class II types were obtained from metadata supplied by the sample provider rather than from assay-based typing. Subjects who had been exposed to COVID-19, were actively infected with it, or had recovered from it provided the deeply sampled blood TCRbeta repertoires that made up the dataset. Samples were obtained from the ongoing ImmuneRACE study (first 160 participants) and from 1,200 or so subjects provided by 6 global collaborators. The material from the prospective study consisted of cDNA or gDNA derived from T cells, B-cell-depleted T cells, or PBMCs. A de-identified subject ID, COVID-19 status, age in years and sex were almost always included in the sample metadata. The repertoires were made available in a free public database intended to serve as a resource for research on the immune response to SARS-CoV-2.

Taken from cysteine to phenylalanine, the CDR3 has 13 residues. The CDR3 DNA has 39 bases and is translated from base 1. CDR1 and CDR2 (SGHDT, YYEEEE) derive from the germline V gene. The V end loses 3 bases and the J end loses 8 bases, and a stretch of 14 bases separates them. As for this clone: Its antigen has not been determined. Per-base qualities were not stored, and no clone one base away is much larger.

Participants in the prospective study were enrolled through a virtual design, were aged about 18 to 100 years, and lived in approximately 24 United States geographic areas. In the prospective study, participants were assigned to cohorts based on the clinical history participants reported in a screening survey and a study questionnaire. For ImmuneRACE Cohort 3, a participant was defined as recovered based on two consecutive negative NP/OP PCR tests, clearance by a healthcare professional, or resolution of symptoms. In the prospective study, mobile phlebotomists collected whole blood, serum and a nasopharyngeal or oropharyngeal swab from each participant. Over an approximately two-month period, participants in the prospective study had the option of providing additional blood draws and questionnaires. Before DNA extraction, blood samples from the prospective study were shipped at room temperature or frozen.

On the study overall, not on this receptor specifically: How much clinical and demographic metadata was included differed by source and by participant, and the metadata was provided uncurated.

TCRbeta CDR3 regions were amplified from genomic DNA by means of the immunoSEQ Assay, a bias-controlled multiplex PCR. In the source study's methods: The number of nucleated cells in each sample was estimated by amplification of reference gene primers within the assay. Sequence reads were collapsed and filtered to measure the absolute abundance of every unique TCRbeta CDR3 rearrangement. For each sample, productive Simpson clonality was calculated as the square root of Simpson's diversity index across productive rearrangements. TCRdb obtained this table from immuneACCESS and retained in-frame rearrangements with V and J assigned. These tables miss some clones; where compared with another copy, unresolved V genes account for less than half of the shortfall, and the remainder is unexplained. The DNA was the basis for D and trimming; V, J and clone size are from that table. Recorded for this sample are 150,000 to 250,000 clones; roughly 87% of them occurred a single time. The ten biggest clones cover approximately 2.1% of the sample.

The sequence joins TRBV5-6 to TRBJ1-2, with the D gene not clear enough to name. The sequenced sample consisted of PBMCs or T cells enriched from blood (not recorded which). This receptor was taken from a young woman who had recovered from COVID-19. The nucleotides are TGTGCCAGCAGCTACGGACGACGCGGGGGCTACACCTTC. Its translation is CASSYGRRGGYTF. Supplemented by the reference TRBV5-6 and TRBJ1-2 proteins around the CDR3, the complete variable domain is DAGVTQSPTHLIKTRGQQVTLRCSPKSGHDTVSWYQQALGQGPQFIFQYYEEEERQRGNFPDRFSGHQFPNYSSELNVNALLLGDSALYLCASSYGRRGGYTFGSGTRLTVV.